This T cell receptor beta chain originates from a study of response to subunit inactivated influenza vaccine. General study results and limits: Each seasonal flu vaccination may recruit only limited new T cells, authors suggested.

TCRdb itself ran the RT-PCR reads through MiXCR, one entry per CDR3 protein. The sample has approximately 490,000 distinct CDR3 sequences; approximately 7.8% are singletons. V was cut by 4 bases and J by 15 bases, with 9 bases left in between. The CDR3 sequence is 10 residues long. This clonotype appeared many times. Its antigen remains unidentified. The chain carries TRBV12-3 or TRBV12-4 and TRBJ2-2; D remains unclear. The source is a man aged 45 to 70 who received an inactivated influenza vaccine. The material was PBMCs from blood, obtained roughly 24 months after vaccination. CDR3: CASSSESVFF. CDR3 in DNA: TGTGCCAGCAGTTCTGAGTCGGTGTTTTTT.